These 13 T cell receptor beta chains came from one sample sequenced in a study of T cells after yellow fever vaccination. TCRdb analysed the 5' RACE reads with MiXCR anew, one entry per CDR3 protein. The sample comprises more than 120,000 distinct CDR3 sequences, roughly 8% of which are singletons, and around 0.73% rests with the top ten. The sample consisted of CD4+ T cells sorted from PBMCs, taken 5 days after the yellow fever booster vaccination. Every receptor here comes from a man aged 25 to 45 who received the YFV17D yellow fever vaccine.

The sample holds many counts of this clonotype. This chain connects TRBV20-1 to TRBJ1-6; 7 nucleotides line up with TRBD1. CDR1 is DFQATT, CDR2 SNEGSKA, per germline (reference sequence). This CDR3 is built from 13 residues. The ends lost 3 bases at V and 13 bases at J; junction bases unmatched: 9. This CDR3 is CSASDRVNGPLHF. CDR3 nucleotides: TGCAGTGCTAGCGACAGGGTGAACGGTCCCCTCCACTTT.

This clonotype was seen many times. V and J are TRBV15 and TRBJ1-1, with 10 bases fitting TRBD1. Per the germline V gene, CDR1 is LNHNV and CDR2 is YYDKDF (reference sequence). V gave up 1 base and J gave up 5 bases; unmatched junction bases: 4. This CDR3 is built from 15 residues. The CDR3 is CATSRGGQGGTEAFF. Here the CDR3 DNA reads TGTGCCACCAGCAGAGGAGGACAGGGGGGGACTGAAGCTTTCTTT.

This clonotype was counted many times. The chain has TRBV27 and TRBJ2-7, with D uncertain. V shed 6 bases and J shed 7 bases, with 19 bases lying between them. Germline CDR1 and CDR2: MNHEY and SMNVEV (reference sequence). The CDR3 loop spans 14 amino acids. CDR3 loop: CASSPHAPREEQYF. The CDR3 DNA is TGTGCCAGCAGCCCCCATGCCCCTAGAGAAGAGCAGTACTTC.

This clonotype came up many times. The chain couples TRBV7-3 to TRBJ2-1; possibly TRBD2 for D (5 bases). Germline V gene sequence: CDR1 SGHTA, CDR2 FQGTGA. There are 13 residues in the CDR3. Deletions cut 2 bases from V and 8 bases from J, with 10 bases between. The DNA for the CDR3 is TGTGCCAGCAGCTTAGGAGGTATCCATGAGCAGTTCTTC. Protein product: CASSLGGIHEQFF.

This clonotype was observed many times. The gene calls are TRBV6-5 and TRBJ2-1, with TRBD2 as a possible D gene (6 bases). Per germline, CDR1 MNHEY and CDR2 SVGAGI. CDR3 length equals 12 residues. V was cut by 7 bases and J by 7 bases, with 11 bases left in between. CDR3 protein: CASTNGGNEQFF. The CDR3 DNA follows: TGTGCCAGCACTAACGGGGGTAATGAGCAGTTCTTC.

This clonotype was seen many times. This chain connects TRBV5-1 to TRBJ2-1; TRBD2 matches 9 bases. The CDR3 consists of 15 residues. Germline V lookup: CDR1 SGHRS, CDR2 YFSETQ. V gave up 4 bases and J gave up 2 bases; unmatched junction bases: 4. The CDR3 region is CASSPASGTYNEQFF. The CDR3 DNA follows: TGCGCCAGCAGCCCAGCTAGCGGGACCTACAATGAGCAGTTCTTC.

This clonotype was recorded many times. The genes are TRBV7-2 and TRBJ2-2, with D hard to call. CDR1 is SGHTA, CDR2 FQGNSA, per germline. V was clipped by 3 bases and J by 9 bases, with 8 bases between them. The CDR3 is 12 residues long. CDR3 nucleotides: TGTGCCAGCAGCTTCAGTTATAGGGAGCTGTTTTTT. Encoded protein: CASSFSYRELFF. The full variable domain, with the rest looked up from reference TRBV7-2 and TRBJ2-2, is GAGVSQSPSNKVTEKGKDVELRCDPISGHTALYWYRQSLGQGLEFLIYFQGNSAPDKSGLPSDRFSAERTGGSVSTLTIQRTQQEDSAVYLCASSFSYRELFFGEGSRLTVL.

This clonotype was counted at least ten times. J is TRBJ2-5 and V is TRBV7-6; the D gene is possibly TRBD1 (6 bases). V was cut by 4 bases and J by 6 bases, with 18 bases left in between. CDR3 length equals 15 residues. The germline gives CDR1 SGHVS, CDR2 FNYEAQ. DNA for the CDR3: TGTGCCAGCAGCTGGGCAGGGGCTAGCACAAAGACCCAGTACTTC. Translation gives CASSWAGASTKTQYF.

Concerning this clonotype: This clone may be a read error of a much larger clone one base away. The chain joins TRBV29-1 to TRBJ2-7; 11 nucleotides align to TRBD2. CDR3 length equals 16 residues. Germline V gives CDR1 SQVTM, CDR2 ANQGSEA. CDR3 amino acids: CGVAPETSGTSYEQYF. CDR3 bases: TGCGGCGTGGCTCCGGAGACTAGCGGGACTTCCTACGAGCAGTACTTC.

This clonotype was seen at least ten times. The CDR3 here is CASSLERGQPQHF. CDR3 bases: TGTGCCAGCAGCTTAGAGAGGGGCCAGCCCCAGCATTTT. The genes are TRBV7-6 and TRBJ1-5; D might be TRBD1 (5 bases). With 1 base removed from V and 7 bases from J, the gap between germline ends came to 8 bases. Germline V gene data show CDR1 as SGHVS and CDR2 as FNYEAQ. The CDR3 runs to 13 residues. Variable domain in full (rest from reference TRBV7-6 and TRBJ1-5): GAGVSQSPRYKVTKRGQDVALRCDPISGHVSLYWYRQALGQGPEFLTYFNYEAQQDKSGLPNDRFSAERPEGSISTLTIQRTEQRDSAMYRCASSLERGQPQHFGDGTRLSIL.

This clonotype came up many times. This chain joins TRBV5-4 and TRBJ2-1; 8 positions agree with TRBD2. Germline CDR1 is SGHNT and CDR2 is YYREEE (reference sequence). After removal of 5 bases from V and 7 bases from J, the junction contained 11 bases not matched to a gene. The CDR3 spans 15 residues. CDR3 protein: CASRSSGGPVNEQFF. The DNA of the CDR3 is TGTGCCAGCAGGAGCTCGGGAGGGCCCGTAAATGAGCAGTTCTTC.

A word on this clonotype: Being one base from a much bigger clone, this may be a read error. The gene calls are TRBV12-3 or TRBV12-4 and TRBJ2-2; TRBD2 matches at 8 bases. The CDR3 length is 16 residues. V lost 6 bases to trimming and J lost 6 bases; unmatched junction nucleotides: 12. The CDR3 is CASRPESGSGSGELFF. For the CDR3, the DNA is TGTGCCAGCAGACCCGAAAGCGGGAGTGGCTCCGGGGAGCTGTTTTTT.

This chain connects TRBV7-2 to TRBJ2-7; D might be TRBD2 (5 bases). V was shortened by 0 bases and J by 5 bases, with 8 bases between the two germline ends. The CDR3 is 13 residues long. Germline-derived CDR1 and CDR2 are SGHTA and FQGNSA. The CDR3 coding sequence is TGTGCCAGCAGCTTAGCGCTGAGGGACGAGCAGTACTTC. Its translation is CASSLALRDEQYF. The whole variable domain, remainder taken from reference TRBV7-2 and TRBJ2-7, is GAGVSQSPSNKVTEKGKDVELRCDPISGHTALYWYRQSLGQGLEFLIYFQGNSAPDKSGLPSDRFSAERTGGSVSTLTIQRTQQEDSAVYLCASSLALRDEQYFGPGTRLTVT.